Each of the 15 T cell receptor beta chains below was sequenced from the same sample in a study of cytomegalovirus exposure and HLA in healthy donors. The PCR made use of 60 Vbeta and 13 Jbeta primers. Some clones are missing from TCRdb's copy, which holds only in-frame ones; the method was immunoSEQ multiplex PCR. Of about 120,000 clones listed, around three quarters are singletons. The sequenced sample consisted of PBMCs. These receptors were collected from a woman aged 40 to 49 in good health and CMV-seropositive.

This chain joins TRBV5-1 and TRBJ1-6; a possible D gene is TRBD1 (5 bases). CDR3 length: 14 residues. Per the germline V gene, CDR1 is SGHRS and CDR2 is YFSETQ. V was clipped by 4 bases and J by 10 bases, with 15 bases between them. The DNA of the CDR3 is TGCGCCAGCAGCCCGGGGGGAGTAGGATCACCCCTCCACTTT. Protein sequence: CASSPGGVGSPLHF.

This sequence joins TRBV6-6 and TRBJ1-6; the match to TRBD1 covers 7 bases. The germline CDR1 and CDR2 sequences are MNHNY and SVGAGI (reference sequence). The CDR3 covers 14 residues. Trimming at V came to 8 bases and at J to 5 bases, leaving 6 bases not matched to a gene. The CDR3 protein is CASSKGQDNSPLHF. The CDR3 coding sequence is TGTGCCAGCTCTAAAGGACAGGATAATTCACCCCTCCACTTT.

The chain combines TRBV10-2 with TRBJ2-5; the D gene is possibly TRBD2 (6 bases). In germline, CDR1 is WSHSY, CDR2 SAAADI. V was pared by 6 bases and J by 5 bases, with 13 bases between. The CDR3 is made up of 13 amino acids. CDR3: CASSREGRETQYF. CDR3 in DNA: TGCGCCAGCAGCAGAGAGGGGAGGGAGACCCAGTACTTC.

The rearrangement links TRBV5-8 to TRBJ2-3; TRBD2 aligns across 9 bases. J was trimmed by 4 bases and V by 4 bases; bases with no gene match: 10. The CDR3 runs to 16 residues. Germline V lookup: CDR1 SGHTS, CDR2 YDEGEE. CDR3 nucleotides: TGTGCCAGCAGCCCGGGGGGTAGCGGGAGCTCAGATACGCAGTATTTT. Its protein is CASSPGGSGSSDTQYF.

The rearrangement joins TRBV7-9 to TRBJ2-5; 9 bases are shared with TRBD2. The end of the DNA is better explained by TRBJ2-7, so the J call may be wrong. Germline values: CDR1 SEHNR, CDR2 FQNEAQ (reference sequence). The CDR3 totals 16 residues. The CDR3 coding sequence is TGTGCCAGCAGTTTCAAGGCGGGCGGGAGGGGCTACGAGCAGTACTTC. Encoded protein: CASSFKAGGRGYEQYF.

The chain joins TRBV9 to TRBJ1-1; possible D gene TRBD1, 5 bases. Trimming shortened V by 3 bases and J by 6 bases, and 15 bases separated the two germline ends. The CDR3 is 14 amino acids. Germline CDR1 SGDLS, CDR2 YYNGEE. The CDR3 DNA follows: TGTGCCAGCAGCGAGGGACGGGAGGTTTCTGAAGCTTTCTTT. Protein: CASSEGREVSEAFF.

The CDR3 loop is CASSGGQDNQPQHF. The CDR3 DNA follows: TGTGCCAGCAGCGGAGGACAGGACAATCAGCCCCAGCATTTT. V and J are TRBV9 and TRBJ1-5, with TRBD1 matching over 7 bases. Germline CDR1 and CDR2: SGDLS and YYNGEE. The V gene end was trimmed by 3 bases and the J gene end by 3 bases; junction bases not matched to a gene: 3. CDR3 length: 14 residues.

This chain uses TRBV9 with TRBJ2-2, with TRBD2 matching over 8 bases. The J segment lost 3 bases and the V segment lost 0 bases, leaving 4 bases of the junction unmatched. The CDR3 extends over 16 amino acids. Germline V gives CDR1 SGDLS, CDR2 YYNGEE. CDR3 protein: CASSVGGGGYTGELFF. The CDR3 DNA follows: TGTGCCAGCAGCGTAGGGGGCGGGGGGTACACCGGGGAGCTGTTTTTT.

V and J are TRBV2 and TRBJ1-5, with TRBD1 matching 8 bases. The ends lost 6 bases at V and 9 bases at J; junction bases unmatched: 4. Germline values: CDR1 SNHLY, CDR2 FYNNEI. This CDR3 region has 12 residues. Here the CDR3 DNA reads TGTGCCAGCAGCCCAGGGGGCCTGCCCCAGCATTTT. Protein product: CASSPGGLPQHF.

The rearrangement links TRBV18 to TRBJ1-1, with 7 bases lining up with TRBD1. CDR1 is KGHSH and CDR2 is LQKENI in the germline V gene. The V and J ends lost 3 bases and 4 bases, in that order; junction bases with no gene match: 5. The CDR3 covers 14 residues. The DNA of the CDR3 is TGTGCCAGCTCACCGCGACAGGGAGCCACTGAAGCTTTCTTT. This codes for CASSPRQGATEAFF.

V gene TRBV10-3 combines with J gene TRBJ2-7; TRBD1 agrees at 8 bases. CDR1 is ENHRY, CDR2 SYGVKD, per germline. The V segment lost 9 bases and the J segment 5 bases; nucleotides outside the gene matches: 9. The CDR3 contains 13 residues. CDR3 protein: CAMRTGLFHEQYF. The CDR3 nucleotides read TGTGCCATGAGGACAGGGCTTTTTCACGAGCAGTACTTC.

The V and J genes are TRBV19 and TRBJ2-7; D is unclear. V lost 3 bases and J lost 3, with 9 bases in between. The V gene's germline CDR1 is LNHDA and CDR2 SQIVND (reference sequence). This CDR3 contains 13 residues. Here the CDR3 reads CASSINSIYEQYF. The DNA for the CDR3 is TGTGCCAGTAGTATCAACAGCATCTACGAGCAGTACTTC.

The chain recombines TRBV9 with TRBJ1-1; D remains unclear. V was pared by 3 bases and J by 6 bases, with 12 bases between. Germline V gene lookup returns CDR1 SGDLS and CDR2 YYNGEE. The length of the CDR3 is 13 residues. In DNA form, the CDR3 reads TGTGCCAGCAGCGATCAGGAGGGCGCTGAAGCTTTCTTT. Translation gives CASSDQEGAEAFF.

This chain links TRBV28 with TRBJ2-7; 8 bases agree with TRBD2. Looked up from germline, CDR1 is MDHEN and CDR2 is SYDVKM. Trimming took 4 bases from V and 6 from J; bases not matched to a gene: 11. The CDR3 has 15 amino acids. The DNA for the CDR3 is TGTGCCAGCAGTTCCCGCCGACAGCGGGAGTTCGAGCAGTACTTC. This codes for CASSSRRQREFEQYF.

The chain links TRBV11-2 to TRBJ2-7; D ambiguous. This CDR3 has 14 amino acids. Germline values: CDR1 SGHAT, CDR2 FQNNGV. Trimming removed 3 bases from V and 1 base from J, with 10 bases in between. CDR3 sequence (DNA): TGTGCCAGCAGCTTGGCTTTTGCTTCCTACGAGCAGTACTTC. Its protein is CASSLAFASYEQYF.